The entry that follows covers one T cell receptor beta chain sequence. Its antigen is currently unknown. The data derive from a study of cytomegalovirus exposure and HLA in healthy donors. The study, taken as a whole, reports: In a later analysis, at a false discovery rate of 0.05, under 20,000 TCR beta sequences were associated with HLA alleles.

Germline V gene sequence: CDR1 ENHRY, CDR2 SYGVKD. V lost 10 bases, J lost 3 bases, and 11 bases stayed unmatched. The CDR3 runs to 14 residues. PCR amplification relied on 60 Vbeta primers (plus 13 Jbeta primers). Profiling relied on immunoSEQ multiplex PCR, and the TCRdb table lists in-frame clones only, not all of them. Recorded for this sample: about 110,000 clones. The rearrangement uses TRBV10-3 and TRBJ2-5, with 7 positions matching TRBD2. The receptor comes from a man over 45 in good health and CMV-seronegative. Sequenced: PBMCs. This chain's CDR3 is CASGSSIAEETQYF. DNA for the CDR3: TGTGCCAGCGGGAGCTCAATTGCGGAAGAGACCCAGTACTTC.